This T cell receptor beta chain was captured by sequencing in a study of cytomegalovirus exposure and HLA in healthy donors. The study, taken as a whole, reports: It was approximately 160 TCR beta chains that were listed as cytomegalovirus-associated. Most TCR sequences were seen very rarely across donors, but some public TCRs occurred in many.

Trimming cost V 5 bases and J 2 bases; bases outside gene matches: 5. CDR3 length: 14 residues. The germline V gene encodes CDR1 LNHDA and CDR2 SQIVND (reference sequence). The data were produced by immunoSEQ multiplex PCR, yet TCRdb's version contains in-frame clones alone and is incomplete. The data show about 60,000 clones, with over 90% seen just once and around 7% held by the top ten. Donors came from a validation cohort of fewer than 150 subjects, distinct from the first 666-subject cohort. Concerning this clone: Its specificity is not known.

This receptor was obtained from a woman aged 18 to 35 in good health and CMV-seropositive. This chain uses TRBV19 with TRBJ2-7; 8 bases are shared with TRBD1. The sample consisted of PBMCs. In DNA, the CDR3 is TGTGCCAGTAGTGACTGGACAGGGACCTACGAGCAGTACTTC. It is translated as CASSDWTGTYEQYF. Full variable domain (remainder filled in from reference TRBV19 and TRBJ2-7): DGGITQSPKYLFRKEGQNVTLSCEQNLNHDAMYWYRQDPGQGLRLIYYSQIVNDFQKGDIAEGYSVSREKKESFPLTVTSAQKNPTAFYLCASSDWTGTYEQYFGPGTRLTVT.